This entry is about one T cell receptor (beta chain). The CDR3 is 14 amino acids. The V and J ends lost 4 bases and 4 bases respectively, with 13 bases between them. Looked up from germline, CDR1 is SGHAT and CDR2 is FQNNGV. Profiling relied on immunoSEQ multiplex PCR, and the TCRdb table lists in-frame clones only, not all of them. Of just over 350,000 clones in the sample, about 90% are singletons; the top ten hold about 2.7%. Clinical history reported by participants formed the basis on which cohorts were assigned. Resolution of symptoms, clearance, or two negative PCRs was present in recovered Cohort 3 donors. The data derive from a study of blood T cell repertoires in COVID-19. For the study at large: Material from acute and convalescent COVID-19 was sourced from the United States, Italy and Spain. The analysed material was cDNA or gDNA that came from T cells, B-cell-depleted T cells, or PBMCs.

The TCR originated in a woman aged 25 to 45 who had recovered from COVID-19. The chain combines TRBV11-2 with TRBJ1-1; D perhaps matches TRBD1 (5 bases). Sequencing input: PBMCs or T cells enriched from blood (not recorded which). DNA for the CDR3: TGTGCCAGCAGCTCCGGGCTGACAGTCACTGAAGCTTTCTTT. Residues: CASSSGLTVTEAFF.